In its sample, the clone carrying this T cell receptor beta chain was seen many times. The assay was immunoSEQ multiplex PCR, and TCRdb's table has in-frame clones only and misses some. The table records more than 150,000 clones, roughly three quarters of them present only once. This entry is derived from a study of blood T cell repertoires in COVID-19. With V trimmed by 4 bases and J by 4 bases, 9 bases remained unmatched. In germline, CDR1 is MNHEY, CDR2 SMNVEV (reference sequence). CDR3 length: 15 amino acids. Sequencing was performed on peripheral blood. The rearrangement links TRBV27 to TRBJ2-7, with 8 bases aligning to TRBD2. This clonotype originated in a man in his 60s with active or convalescent COVID-19. CDR3 nucleotide sequence: TGTGCCAGCAGTTCCATAGCGGGGCGGTATTACGAGCAGTACTTC. Residues: CASSSIAGRYYEQYF.